A single sample is the source of the 5 T cell receptor beta chains below, sequenced in a study of T cells after yellow fever vaccination. MiXCR, applied by TCRdb to the 5' RACE reads, yields one record per CDR3 protein. Counted here are a few hundred thousand distinct CDR3 sequences, roughly a sixth occurring once; the ten biggest clones make up around 17%. This specimen was PBMCs, taken before the yellow fever booster vaccination. These receptors all stem from a man between 18 and 35 years old who received the YFV17D yellow fever vaccine.

This clonotype was counted only a few times. The V call is TRBV7-2, the J call TRBJ1-2; tentative D call: TRBD1 (6 bases). V lost 2 bases, J lost 8 bases, and 12 bases lay in between. The CDR3 length is 13 residues. Germline V lookup: CDR1 SGHTA, CDR2 FQGNSA. DNA for the CDR3: TGTGCCAGCAGCTTAAATGCAGGGGACGGCTACACCTTC. As protein: CASSLNAGDGYTF.

A few counts support this clonotype. The chain couples TRBV7-2 to TRBJ2-7; no reliable D call. V lost 0 bases and J lost 5, with 5 bases in between. CDR1 and CDR2 from the germline V gene are SGHTA and FQGNSA. There are 12 residues in the CDR3. CDR3 bases: TGTGCCAGCAGCTTAGCGGTCCACGAGCAGTACTTC. Encoded protein: CASSLAVHEQYF.

This clonotype appeared a few times. The chain links TRBV20-1 to TRBJ1-1; no reliable D call. The CDR3 runs to 13 residues. Trimming pared 2 bases from V and 7 bases from J, leaving 14 bases between. Germline values: CDR1 DFQATT, CDR2 SNEGSKA (reference sequence). The CDR3 bases are TGCAGTGCTAGAAAGGGAATGGAGGGTGAAGCTTTCTTT. Translation: CSARKGMEGEAFF.

The chain combines TRBV27 with TRBJ2-3; D not certain. Germline CDR1 and CDR2: MNHEY and SMNVEV (reference sequence). The CDR3 is 15 residues long. The V gene lost 2 bases and the J gene lost 3 bases, with 12 bases spanning the gap. Here the CDR3 DNA reads TGTGCCAGCAGTTTAGTAAGCGCAATGACAGATACGCAGTATTTT. This gives the protein CASSLVSAMTDTQYF.

This clonotype was seen a handful of times. The chain joins TRBV6-5 to TRBJ1-4; TRBD1 matches at 11 bases. V trimming: 10 bases; J trimming: 0 bases; junction bases outside the gene matches: 4. The CDR3 is 15 amino acids. Germline V gives CDR1 MNHEY, CDR2 SVGAGI. CDR3 in amino acids: CATRDRGSTNEKLFF. The CDR3 DNA follows: TGTGCCACCAGGGACAGGGGGTCAACTAATGAAAAACTGTTTTTT.